This T cell receptor beta chain was sequenced during a study of beta chain features in type 1 diabetes. Investigators reverse transcribed all isolated RNA, so they sequenced expressed TCRB transcripts. Profiling relied on immunoSEQ multiplex PCR, and the TCRdb table lists in-frame clones only, not all of them. The repertoire holds over 300,000 clones, with about a tenth as singletons. The study's findings and limits: A moderate, significant TCRB CDR3 shortening appeared in type 1 diabetes across four CD4+ subsets. Since sequencing was performed on cDNA, cells with high TCR expression could be over-represented.

The CDR3 spans 15 residues. V gave up 7 bases and J gave up 1 base, with 13 bases separating them. Germline CDR1 reads LNHDA; CDR2 reads SQIVND (reference sequence). On this clone: Its target is unknown.

The TCR was taken from a man aged 25-45 years with type 1 diabetes. The chain joins TRBV19 to TRBJ2-2; a weak D match, TRBD2 (5 bases). The specimen sequenced was central memory CD4+ T cells from blood. CDR3 protein: CASTGGSKNTGELFF. The DNA for the CDR3 is TGTGCCAGTACGGGCGGGTCAAAGAACACCGGGGAGCTGTTTTTT.